The 8 T cell receptor beta chains below were found in one sample sequenced in a study of PD-1 blockade in classical Hodgkin lymphoma. Repertoires were generated with immunoSEQ multiplex PCR, while TCRdb's copy carries only in-frame clones and drops some. The profile covers about 97,000 clones, with around 80% appearing a single time and approximately 12% taken by the ten largest. With no exception, relapse followed autologous stem cell transplantation in all patients, and brentuximab vedotin exposure varied. Here the sequenced sample was peripheral blood mononuclear cells (PBMCs), taken at baseline. These receptors came from a human donor with classical Hodgkin lymphoma.

Regarding this clone: Other DNA sequences in this sample translate to the same CDR3. This chain uses TRBV29-1 with TRBJ1-1; the D is unclear. Germline lookup yields CDR1 SQVTM and CDR2 ANQGSEA. The CDR3 is 14 residues long. V gave up 2 bases and J gave up 1 base, with 11 bases separating them. The CDR3 nucleotides are TGCAGCGTTGAACCACCGTTAGCGAACACTGAAGCTTTCTTT. It codes for CSVEPPLANTEAFF.

This clone was detected many times. The rearrangement joins TRBV30 to TRBJ1-2, with D unresolved. The V and J ends lost 0 bases and 0 bases respectively, with 5 bases between them. The CDR3 totals 13 residues. CDR1 GTSNPN and CDR2 SVGIG come from the germline V gene (reference sequence). CDR3 in amino acids: CAWSVGANYGYTF. The CDR3 nucleotides are TGTGCCTGGAGTGTGGGAGCTAACTATGGCTACACCTTC.

The rearrangement links TRBV9 to TRBJ2-5; TRBD2 matches 11 bases. The CDR3 is 17 residues long. V gave up 4 bases and J gave up 2 bases; unmatched junction bases: 10. Germline CDR1 is SGDLS and CDR2 is YYNGEE. The CDR3 bases are TGTGCCAGCAGCTCCCGGGGGGCTAGCGGGAGGCAAGAGACCCAGTACTTC. Amino acids: CASSSRGASGRQETQYF.

The J gene is TRBJ1-2, the V gene TRBV30; 8 nucleotides match TRBD1. Trimming cost V 0 bases and J 7 bases; bases outside gene matches: 4. Germline V gives CDR1 GTSNPN, CDR2 SVGIG (reference sequence). CDR3 length equals 13 residues. CDR3 region: CAWSVQGARGYTF. The CDR3 nucleotides read TGTGCCTGGAGTGTCCAGGGGGCTCGTGGCTACACCTTC.

The chain's CDR3 is CASSLVGGPNEAFF. The CDR3 DNA sequence: TGTGCCAGCAGCTTAGTAGGCGGGCCGAATGAAGCTTTCTTT. This rearrangement joins TRBV7-9 to TRBJ1-1; no firm D call. This CDR3 has 14 amino acids. V was clipped by 1 base and J by 7 bases, with 13 bases between them. Germline CDR1 is SEHNR and CDR2 is FQNEAQ (reference sequence).

V usage is TRBV28 and J usage is TRBJ1-2, with 7 bases matching TRBD1. There are 14 residues in the CDR3. From germline, CDR1 is MDHEN and CDR2 SYDVKM. Losses at the gene ends were 7 bases for V and 4 bases for J; bases not matched to a gene: 9. Here the CDR3 DNA reads TGTGCCAGCACCTCCGGACAGGCCACCTATGGCTACACCTTC. It specifies CASTSGQATYGYTF.

The chain links TRBV28 to TRBJ2-1; tentatively, D is TRBD1 (6 bases). Germline CDR1 reads MDHEN; CDR2 reads SYDVKM. The V end lost 1 base, the J end lost 4 bases, and 17 bases lay between the germline ends. CDR3 length equals 17 residues. The CDR3 is CASSLSSGVQGYNEQFF. For the CDR3, the DNA is TGTGCCAGCAGTTTATCATCGGGCGTTCAGGGGTACAATGAGCAGTTCTTC.

This chain links TRBV9 with TRBJ2-7; D perhaps matches TRBD1 (5 bases). Germline assignment: CDR1 SGDLS and CDR2 YYNGEE. Trimming cost V 0 bases and J 1 base, with 8 bases left between them. The CDR3 has 14 amino acids. CDR3 amino acids: CASSVAGQSYEQYF. The CDR3 DNA follows: TGTGCCAGCAGCGTAGCAGGGCAGTCCTACGAGCAGTACTTC.